The source of this T cell receptor beta chain is a study of T cell responses to AZD1222 COVID-19 vaccine. Points from the study as a whole: All repertoire sampling was performed exclusively after the peak T cell response. When two AZD1222 doses had been given, Spike-specific TCR breadth and depth rose.

Profiled with immunoSEQ multiplex PCR; TCRdb holds only in-frame clones, not every one. The table shows about 140,000 clones, with about 80% occurring only once. The germline V gene has CDR1 MNHNS and CDR2 SASEGT. V lost 1 base to trimming and J lost 3 bases, with 10 bases between them. This CDR3 contains 15 residues. With regard to this clone: Antigen unknown.

The chain employs TRBV6-1 and TRBJ1-5; maybe TRBD1 (5 bases). The sequence came from an adult in good health. Sequenced material: peripheral blood, taken on day 0 of AZD1222 vaccination. The chain's CDR3 is CASSEVGGFNQPQHF. The CDR3 bases are TGTGCCAGCAGTGAAGTGGGGGGATTCAATCAGCCCCAGCATTTT.